These 4 T cell receptor beta chains share one sample of origin, sequenced in a study of liver allograft versus peripheral blood T cells. The wider study: Intrahepatic T cell receptor repertoires from transplanted livers were compared against repertoires in recipients' peripheral blood.

TCRdb called the reads again in MiXCR, with one record for every CDR3 protein. The data hold around 15,000 distinct CDR3 sequences, with around 23% observed a single time. These receptors were obtained from a human patient who had a liver transplant. Some T cells may trace back to the graft donor.

Ten or more counts support this clonotype. The chain is built from TRBV5-4 and TRBJ2-6; D tentatively fits TRBD1 or TRBD2 (5 bases each). Germline values: CDR1 SGHNT, CDR2 YYREEE (reference sequence). This CDR3 contains 17 residues. Trimming pared 0 bases from V and 0 bases from J, leaving 10 bases between. CDR3 protein: CASSLGGPTSGANVLTF. CDR3 bases: TGTGCCAGCAGCTTGGGGGGACCGACCTCTGGGGCCAACGTCCTGACTTTC.

This clonotype was recorded at least ten times. V and J are TRBV28 and TRBJ1-1; the match to TRBD1 covers 7 bases. From germline, CDR1 is MDHEN and CDR2 SYDVKM. Trimming cost V 5 bases and J 1 base; bases outside gene matches: 7. The CDR3 has 15 residues. CDR3 sequence: CASSPGQAPNTEAFF. In nucleotides, the CDR3 is TGTGCCAGCAGTCCAGGACAGGCCCCGAACACTGAAGCTTTCTTT.

By proportion, this clonotype is medium-sized. The chain uses TRBV29-1 and TRBJ1-1; D is ambiguous. The germline V gene has CDR1 SQVTM and CDR2 ANQGSEA. The CDR3 is 10 amino acids. The V and J ends lost 3 bases and 11 bases respectively, with 10 bases between them. CDR3 loop: CSVDLGPAFF. The CDR3 DNA reads as TGCAGCGTTGATCTCGGACCGGCTTTCTTT.

The chain recombines TRBV6-6 with TRBJ2-7; no clear D. The CDR3 consists of 12 residues. Germline V gene lookup returns CDR1 MNHNY and CDR2 SVGAGI (reference sequence). Trimming left V 7 bases short and J 2 bases short, with 9 bases between. CDR3 in amino acids: CASNSATYEQYF. The CDR3 bases are TGTGCCAGCAATTCAGCAACCTACGAGCAGTACTTC.